This T cell receptor (beta chain) was profiled in a study of T cells in Graves' hyperthyroidism and ophthalmopathy (dated by TCRdb to the late 2010s). Study-level background: Peripheral blood samples were taken at the time of initial diagnosis, prior to any treatment. To identify TCR V-J signatures that set the groups apart, the researchers used a discovery cohort of about a hundred patients, made up of roughly 40 with Graves' ophthalmopathy and approximately 57 with stable Graves' hyperthyroidism. An independent validation cohort of under 20 hyperthyroidism patients and 17 patients who later progressed to ophthalmopathy tested prospective prediction of ophthalmopathy. For training and testing, the 100 or so patients in the discovery cohort were randomly divided in a 7:3 ratio. Thyroid tissue and blood T-cell repertoires from roughly 6 Graves' hyperthyroidism patients were also compared in the study. After blood sampling, hyperthyroidism patients were treated with methimazole at a starting dose of 30 mg daily, and ophthalmopathy patients were treated with high-dose intravenous methylprednisolone. According to the paper, TCR Vbeta CDR3 sequencing was carried out on about 140 peripheral blood samples, which came from approximately 43 ophthalmopathy, some 73 hyperthyroidism and approximately 17 progressor patients.

The TCR beta CDR3 regions were amplified from RNA transcripts. The TCR CDR3 was subjected to a first round of RT-PCR using the HTBI primer set and the Qiagen OneStep RT-PCR kit. Libraries were constructed in a second round of multiplex PCR, after which size selection and purification were carried out. Paired-end sequencing of the libraries was performed with 100 bp reads on an Illumina HiSeq2000. Concerning the study's data processing: SOAPnuke was used to process the raw data, removing reads that contained adapters or uncalled bases, had a mean Phred below 15, or lacked an exact match to the constant primer or identifier. High-quality paired reads were merged using COPE v1.2.5, and each unique nucleotide sequence was defined as a clonotype. Clonotypes were aligned to IMGT TRBV, TRBD and TRBJ reference segments using MiTCR v1.1. Analysis was restricted to V-J combinations with a frequency above 0.0001, which covered about 99% of repertoires. A TCS score was defined as the ratio between F50 (clonal expansion) and ExV (chaos), using BLOSUM62-based TCRdist between CDR3 peptides within each V-J. Welch's t-statistics and random forest reduced 450 to 600 V-J features to fewer than 15, which were used in a naive Bayes classifier (R e1071). Using fastp at Q25 and MiXCR, TCRdb reprocessed the public reads and kept productive beta chains. Records with the same CDR3 protein are collapsed into one entry carrying the most frequent genes and DNA. TCRdb's processing, not the study's, gives the V and J calls here. Here the sample has some 490,000 distinct CDR3 sequences; approximately 16% occur a single time. Approximately 32% of the sample comes from the top ten.

This clonotype was detected ten times or more. The target of this receptor is not known. One base away there is no much larger clone; base qualities are not given. Findings and caveats that apply to the study as a whole: Ophthalmopathy was separated from stable hyperthyroidism by a 13 V-J signature model, with approximately 86% sensitivity and 81% to 82% specificity obtained in cross-validation and 80%/75% obtained in testing. In validation, the model predicted progression to ophthalmopathy with around 71% sensitivity and about 72% specificity, a median of approximately 6.5 months before onset. No statistical method was used to fix the sample size in advance, and group allocation was not hidden from the investigators. Most expanded thyroid clonotypes (frequency above 0.001) were also found in blood, which suggests that blood repertoires may mirror thyroid immune responses.

The CDR3, from cysteine to phenylalanine, totals 16 residues. Only the CDR3 part of the read is kept: 48 bases, read in frame from the first base. V is clipped by 0 bases and J by 2 bases, and the sequence between their germline boundaries is 13 bases long. For CDR1 and CDR2, the germline V gene lists SGHRS and YFSETQ. Ophthalmopathy patients had moderately to severely active disease, with a Clinical Activity Score of 3 or more, a NOSPECS grade of 4 or more, and a disease duration of less than 3 months. Any patient with an uncontrolled infection, another autoimmune disease, pregnancy or lactation was excluded. Diagnoses relied on clinical symptoms, serum thyroxine and TRAb, thyroid ultrasound and orbital computed tomography. Ficoll-Paque density gradient centrifugation was used to isolate PBMCs from around 10 ml of fresh peripheral blood. Trizol reagent was used to extract total RNA, and RNA quality was then checked on an Agilent 2100 Bioanalyzer.

Specimen: blood. The chain uses TRBV5-1 and TRBJ2-3, with the D segment identity uncertain. The source of this sequence is a woman aged 25 to 45 with Graves' ophthalmopathy. The CDR3 region has the sequence CASSLGTTRYTDTQYF. The DNA reads TGCGCCAGCAGCTTGGGAACTACCCGATACACAGATACGCAGTATTTT.